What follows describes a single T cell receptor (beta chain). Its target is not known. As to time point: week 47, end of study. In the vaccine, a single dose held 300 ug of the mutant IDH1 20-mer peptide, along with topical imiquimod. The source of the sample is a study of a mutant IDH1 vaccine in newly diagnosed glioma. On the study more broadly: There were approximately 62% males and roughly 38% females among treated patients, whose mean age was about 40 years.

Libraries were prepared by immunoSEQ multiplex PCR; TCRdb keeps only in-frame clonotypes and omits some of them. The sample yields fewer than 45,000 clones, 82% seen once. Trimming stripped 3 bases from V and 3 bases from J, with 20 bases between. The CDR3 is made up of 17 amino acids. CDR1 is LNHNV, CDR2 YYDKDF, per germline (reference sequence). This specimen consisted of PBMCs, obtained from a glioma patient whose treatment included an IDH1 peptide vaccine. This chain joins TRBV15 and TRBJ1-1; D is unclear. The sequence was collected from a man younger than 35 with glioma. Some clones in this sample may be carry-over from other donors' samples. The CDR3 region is CATSRDLLGGRYTEAFF. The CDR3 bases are TGTGCCACCAGCAGGGATCTTTTAGGAGGTCGGTACACTGAAGCTTTCTTT.